The T cell receptor (beta chain) under discussion was sequenced for a study of blood T cell repertoires in COVID-19. The V end was cut by 0 bases, the J end by 7 bases, with 12 bases between. Germline CDR1 is MGHRA and CDR2 is YSYEKL. The CDR3 sequence is 14 residues long. The protocol was immunoSEQ multiplex PCR, while the TCRdb copy is restricted to in-frame clones and leaves out a portion. Counted here are about 220,000 clones, under 90% occurring once; the ten biggest clones make up 3% to 4%. This TCR came from a woman between 55 and 75 years old who had recovered from COVID-19. The J gene is TRBJ1-2, the V gene TRBV4-1; a possible D gene is TRBD1 (5 bases). The sample consisted of PBMCs or T cells enriched from blood (not recorded which). The CDR3 DNA is TGCGCCAGCAGCCAAGATTGGGGGGACGTTGGCTACACCTTC. The encoded protein is CASSQDWGDVGYTF.